This passage covers 20 T cell receptor beta chains from one sample sequenced in a study of STAT5B mutations in CD4+ large granular lymphocyte leukemia. The table came from immunoSEQ multiplex PCR; TCRdb's copy has only in-frame clones and leaves some out. The sample consists of about 40,000 clones, 81% of them appearing once. Sequencing was carried out using CD4+ T cells from blood buffy coats. These receptors originate from a human donor in good health.

This clone was recorded only once. The V call is TRBV2, the J call TRBJ2-4; 8 bases align to TRBD1. Germline CDR1 reads SNHLY; CDR2 reads FYNNEI. The CDR3 covers 12 residues. The trim removed 9 bases at V and 7 bases at J, leaving 5 bases unmatched. CDR3 nucleotide sequence: TGTGCCAGAGGAGGACAGGGTAACATTCAGTACTTC. Its translation is CARGGQGNIQYF.

V and J are TRBV7-2 and TRBJ1-1; 7 bases agree with TRBD1. This CDR3 comprises 13 residues. Germline V CDR1 and CDR2: SGHTA, FQGNSA. V dropped 5 bases and J dropped 4; count of bases not matched to a gene: 4. The chain's CDR3 is CASSRGQPTEAFF. CDR3 in DNA: TGTGCCAGCAGCCGGGGACAGCCCACTGAAGCTTTCTTT.

The V call is TRBV10-3, the J call TRBJ1-3; D may be TRBD1 (6 bases). The V gene's germline CDR1 is ENHRY and CDR2 SYGVKD. The length of the CDR3 is 15 residues. Between the trimmed V and J ends, which lost 10 bases and 0 bases, there was a span of 16 bases. This chain's CDR3 is CATRDIGDSGNTIYF. The CDR3 DNA is TGTGCCACCCGGGACATCGGGGACTCTGGAAACACCATATATTTT.

The V call is TRBV30, the J call TRBJ1-1; maybe TRBD1 (5 bases). Germline CDR1 is GTSNPN and CDR2 is SVGIG (reference sequence). The CDR3 has 14 residues. V was trimmed by 2 bases and J by 1 base, leaving 11 bases between them. CDR3 sequence: CAWSWNTGNTEAFF. The CDR3 nucleotides read TGTGCCTGGAGTTGGAACACAGGGAACACTGAAGCTTTCTTT.

This clone was seen only once. The gene calls are TRBV5-1 and TRBJ1-4; D is uncertain. Per the germline V gene, CDR1 is SGHRS and CDR2 is YFSETQ. With 0 bases removed from V and 0 bases from J, the gap between germline ends came to 3 bases. The CDR3 is 14 amino acids. The CDR3 DNA reads TGCGCCAGCAGCTTGGGGACAACTAATGAAAAACTGTTTTTT. Amino acid sequence: CASSLGTTNEKLFF.

The J gene is TRBJ2-1, the V gene TRBV7-3; maybe TRBD2 (6 bases). This CDR3 has 17 amino acids. Trimming took off 5 bases at V and 2 bases at J, with 19 bases between the two ends. Per germline, CDR1 SGHTA and CDR2 FQGTGA. CDR3 in amino acids: CASSPSFAAGPYNEQFF. The CDR3 nucleotides read TGTGCCAGCAGCCCCTCCTTTGCGGCGGGGCCCTACAATGAGCAGTTCTTC. Based on the CDR3 plus reference TRBV7-3 and TRBJ2-1, the full variable domain is GAGVSQTPSNKVTEKGKYVELRCDPISGHTALYWYRQSLGQGPEFLIYFQGTGAADDSGLPNDRFFAVRPEGSVSTLKIQRTERGDSAVYLCASSPSFAAGPYNEQFFGPGTRLTVL.

The chain is built from TRBV21-1 and TRBJ2-2. TRBV21-1 is tagged as a pseudogene. The CDR3 is made up of 14 amino acids. CDR3 in DNA: TGTGCCAGCAGCAAACAGGAGCAAGTCGGGGAGCTGTTTTTT. This encodes CASSKQEQVGELFF.

The chain combines TRBV11-3 with TRBJ2-3; D might be TRBD1 or TRBD2, each matching 5 bases. The CDR3 is made up of 12 amino acids. The V end lost 5 bases, the J end lost 4 bases, and 7 bases lay between the germline ends. Germline V gene sequence: CDR1 SGHNT, CDR2 YENEEA. The CDR3 loop is CASSQGADTQYF. The CDR3 nucleotides are TGTGCCAGCAGCCAGGGAGCAGATACGCAGTATTTT.

The chain links TRBV30 to TRBJ2-7; D might be TRBD2 (6 bases). This CDR3 spans 15 amino acids. In germline, CDR1 is GTSNPN, CDR2 SVGIG (reference sequence). With 1 base removed from V and 5 bases from J, the gap between germline ends came to 18 bases. The CDR3 DNA is TGTGCCTGGAGTGCCCAGGGCCATCGGAGGGACGAGCAGTACTTC. It encodes CAWSAQGHRRDEQYF.

Concerning this clone itself: Other DNA sequences within the sample encode an identical CDR3. The chain links TRBV10-3 to TRBJ1-4, with D uncertain. The CDR3 extends over 15 amino acids. Deletions cut 0 bases from V and 2 bases from J, with 7 bases between. Looked up from germline, CDR1 is ENHRY and CDR2 is SYGVKD. The CDR3 reads CAISESGPTNEKLFF. CDR3 DNA: TGTGCCATCAGTGAGTCAGGTCCCACTAATGAAAAACTGTTTTTT.

The chain links TRBV6-1 to TRBJ2-7; 11 bases are a match to TRBD1. CDR3 length: 14 amino acids. After removal of 5 bases from V and 6 bases from J, the junction contained 6 bases not matched to a gene. The germline gives CDR1 MNHNS, CDR2 SASEGT. The CDR3 loop reads CASSSGTGGVEQYF. The CDR3 DNA is TGTGCCAGCAGTTCCGGGACAGGGGGAGTCGAGCAGTACTTC.

This clone was picked up a small number of times. This rearrangement joins TRBV30 to TRBJ1-1; 7 bases are shared with TRBD1. CDR1 and CDR2 from the germline V gene are GTSNPN and SVGIG (reference sequence). The CDR3 consists of 13 residues. The V gene end was trimmed by 3 bases and the J gene end by 1 base; junction bases not matched to a gene: 2. Here the CDR3 reads CAWRRQGNTEAFF. The CDR3 DNA is TGTGCCTGGAGGCGACAGGGGAACACTGAAGCTTTCTTT.

The genes are TRBV7-9 and TRBJ2-1; maybe TRBD1 (5 bases). In germline, CDR1 is SEHNR, CDR2 FQNEAQ (reference sequence). The CDR3 spans 13 residues. V gave up 4 bases and J gave up 6 bases, with 10 bases separating them. CDR3 amino acids: CASSSERGNEQFF. Here the CDR3 DNA reads TGTGCCAGCAGCTCCGAAAGGGGCAATGAGCAGTTCTTC.

The chain joins TRBV2 to TRBJ2-3; D is undetermined. Germline CDR1 reads SNHLY; CDR2 reads FYNNEI. V lost 6 bases and J lost 6, with 10 bases in between. The CDR3 has 12 residues. The CDR3 DNA sequence: TGTGCCAGCAGCCCTCTTATCGATACGCAGTATTTT. Amino acids: CASSPLIDTQYF.

The chain uses TRBV10-1 and TRBJ2-7; D might be TRBD2 (5 bases). The CDR3 loop spans 12 amino acids. V shed 11 bases and J shed 3 bases, with 14 bases lying between them. Germline-derived CDR1 and CDR2 are WNHNN and SYGVQD (reference sequence). CDR3 loop: CACDPRGYEQYF. The CDR3 DNA reads as TGCGCCTGCGACCCCCGGGGCTACGAGCAGTACTTC.

The chain uses TRBV27 and TRBJ2-1, with a tentative D call TRBD2 (5 bases). Germline V gene sequence: CDR1 MNHEY, CDR2 SMNVEV (reference sequence). Trimming left V 8 bases short and J 1 base short, with 12 bases between. This CDR3 region has 14 residues. CDR3 protein: CASSLGISYNEQFF. CDR3 sequence (DNA): TGTGCCAGCTCCCTCGGGATTTCCTACAATGAGCAGTTCTTC.

The V and J genes are TRBV29-1 and TRBJ2-5; 8 positions agree with TRBD1. J gave up 2 bases and V 5 bases, and 4 bases lay outside the gene matches. CDR1 and CDR2 (germline): SQVTM, ANQGSEA. CDR3 length equals 13 residues. This CDR3 reads CSVPRTGQETQYF. CDR3 nucleotide sequence: TGCAGCGTTCCCCGGACAGGGCAAGAGACCCAGTACTTC.

This clone appeared once. This sequence joins TRBV28 and TRBJ1-2; D gene ambiguous. The ends were cut back, 8 bases at V and 4 bases at J, with 11 bases in the middle. The CDR3 length is 12 residues. Germline assignment: CDR1 MDHEN and CDR2 SYDVKM. This chain's CDR3 is CASATVSYGYTF. DNA of the CDR3: TGTGCCAGCGCTACAGTTTCCTATGGCTACACCTTC.

The gene calls are TRBV6-6 and TRBJ1-1; D is uncertain. There are 12 residues in the CDR3. V lost 4 bases and J lost 7, with 10 bases in between. Per the germline V gene, CDR1 is MNHNY and CDR2 is SVGAGI (reference sequence). Here the CDR3 DNA reads TGTGCCAGCAGTTCCCCGGGCCTTGAAGCTTTCTTT. Translating gives CASSSPGLEAFF.

V is TRBV28 and J is TRBJ1-1; 7 bases are a match to TRBD1. This CDR3 contains 14 residues. The J segment lost 4 bases and the V segment lost 6 bases, leaving 8 bases of the junction unmatched. CDR1 is MDHEN, CDR2 SYDVKM, per germline. Here the CDR3 reads CASSSGQITTEAFF. The CDR3, as DNA: TGTGCCAGCAGCTCGGGACAGATCACCACTGAAGCTTTCTTT.